This TCR beta chain derives from a study of OX40 agonist ivuxolimab in advanced cancers. Study at large: Patients were dosed with the agonistic anti-OX40 (CD134) antibody ivuxolimab. Every 2 weeks, patients received ivuxolimab intravenously, dosed at 0.01 to 10 mg/kg. Findings and limits, study-wide: Expanded peripheral T cell antigen specificity was not determined. The study observed clonal expansion of CD4+ and CD8+ blood T cells by week 6 at 0.1 to 3.0 mg/kg.

This CDR3 comprises 11 residues. V was pared by 7 bases and J by 4 bases, with 10 bases between. The germline gives CDR1 SQVTM, CDR2 ANQGSEA. Only in-frame clones appear in the TCRdb table, and some are missing; sequencing was by immunoSEQ multiplex PCR. The sample records around 66,000 clones, over 75% being singletons. This clone was recorded only once. Its antigen is unknown. The input for sequencing was CD4+ or CD8+ T cells sorted from blood, taken in a trial of the OX40 agonist ivuxolimab. This TCR derives from an adult with an advanced solid tumor such as melanoma, head and neck, liver or kidney cancer. The chain combines TRBV29-1 with TRBJ1-2; D possibly corresponds to TRBD1 (6 bases). The CDR3: CSARDIYGYTF. The DNA for the CDR3 is TGCAGCGCTAGGGACATCTATGGCTACACCTTC.